A selection of T cell receptor beta chains follows, all from one sample in a study of blood T cells in healthy people across ages. MiXCR, run by TCRdb on the 5' RACE reads, gives a single entry per CDR3 protein. The profile covers over 1,500,000 distinct CDR3 sequences, with around 50% appearing a single time and approximately 2% taken by the ten largest. The sample taken for sequencing was blood. These receptors all come from a woman aged 35 to 49 in good health. The CDR3 runs from the conserved cysteine through the conserved F or W. A D gene is named only where the DNA matches it firmly. The size field is filled for only some rows; it gives once, few, many or a size class.

v_gene	j_gene	abundance	d_gene	CDR3aa	CDR3nt
TRBV7-2	TRBJ1-1	-	-	CASSFLGGNTEAFF	TGTGCCAGCAGCTTTTTGGGAGGGAACACTGAAGCTTTCTTT
TRBV6-5	TRBJ1-2	-	-	CASSYEGIDGYTF	TGTGCCAGCAGTTATGAAGGGATAGATGGCTACACCTTC
TRBV20-1	TRBJ2-3	few	-	CSARPYTSTDTQYF	TGCAGTGCTAGGCCCTATACGAGCACAGATACGCAGTATTTT
TRBV9	TRBJ2-7	once	TRBD2	CASSVGGEAGRVIQYF	TGTGCCAGCAGCGTAGGGGGGGAGGCAGGGAGGGTTATTCAGTACTTC
TRBV11-2	TRBJ1-2	-	-	CASSLVSQGRTRGGYTF	TGTGCCAGCAGCTTAGTATCTCAGGGGAGGACAAGAGGGGGCTACACCTTC
TRBV20-1	TRBJ1-5	-	TRBD1	CSANGQGAQPQHF	TGCAGTGCTAATGGACAGGGGGCTCAGCCCCAGCATTTT
TRBV14	TRBJ2-5	once	TRBD2	CASSHLAGGTETQYF	TGTGCCAGCAGCCATCTAGCGGGGGGGACCGAGACCCAGTACTTC
TRBV7-2	TRBJ1-6	-	-	CASSLVDSNSPLHF	TGTGCCAGCAGCTTAGTGGACAGTAATTCACCCCTCCACTTT
TRBV11-2	TRBJ2-4	-	-	CASSSRAGTVKVQNIQYF	TGTGCCAGCAGCTCACGGGCTGGAACAGTAAAGGTCCAAAACATTCAGTACTTC
TRBV9	TRBJ2-5	-	-	CASSVDGMDWETQYF	TGTGCCAGCAGCGTAGATGGGATGGATTGGGAGACCCAGTACTTC
TRBV29-1	TRBJ2-7	few	TRBD1	CSVSGTGSSYEQYF	TGCAGCGTATCCGGGACAGGGAGCTCCTACGAGCAGTACTTC
TRBV20-1	TRBJ2-7	few	TRBD2	CSAREERGAYEQYF	TGCAGTGCTAGAGAAGAGCGGGGAGCCTACGAGCAGTACTTC
TRBV24-1	TRBJ2-3	few	TRBD1	CATSDPQTGADTQYF	TGTGCCACCAGTGATCCACAAACAGGGGCAGATACGCAGTATTTT
TRBV4-3	TRBJ2-5	-	-	CASSQGMYQETQYF	TGCGCCAGCAGCCAAGGAATGTACCAAGAGACCCAGTACTTC
TRBV7-2	TRBJ1-2	-	TRBD1	CASSRTGEGYGYTF	TGTGCCAGCAGCCGGACAGGGGAAGGCTATGGCTACACCTTC
TRBV7-9	TRBJ2-5	-	-	CASSIQGRGETQYF	TGTGCCAGCAGCATACAGGGGAGGGGAGAGACCCAGTACTTC
TRBV2	TRBJ1-6	-	TRBD1	CASSRTGVRSPLHF	TGTGCCAGCAGCCGGACAGGGGTTCGTTCACCCCTCCACTTT
TRBV5-5	TRBJ1-2	-	-	CASSSVGDPNYGYTF	TGTGCCAGCAGCTCCGTTGGGGACCCTAACTATGGCTACACCTTC
TRBV15	TRBJ1-2	few	-	CATSRDLKGWDYGYTF	TGTGCCACCAGCAGAGATCTTAAGGGATGGGACTATGGCTACACCTTC
TRBV20-1	TRBJ2-7	-	-	CSAPRTAQPSYEQYF	TGCAGTGCCCCTAGGACAGCACAGCCCTCCTACGAGCAGTACTTC
TRBV7-9	TRBJ1-5	-	-	CASSPTGWNRSNQPQHF	TGTGCCAGCAGCCCTACAGGGTGGAACCGTAGCAATCAGCCCCAGCATTTT
TRBV6-2/TRBV6-3	TRBJ2-5	few	-	CASKLGQETQYF	TGTGCCAGCAAACTAGGCCAAGAGACCCAGTACTTC
TRBV20-1	TRBJ2-5	-	TRBD2	CSANRGGPQETQYF	TGCAGTGCTAACCGCGGGGGGCCACAAGAGACCCAGTACTTC
TRBV11-2	TRBJ1-2	-	TRBD1	CASSFYYEQGDPLTGYTF	TGTGCCAGCAGCTTTTATTACGAACAGGGGGACCCCCTAACTGGCTACACCTTC
TRBV7-8	TRBJ2-3	-	TRBD2	CASSWGLAGGAPPDTQYF	TGTGCCAGCAGCTGGGGACTAGCGGGGGGGGCCCCCCCAGATACGCAGTATTTT
TRBV20-1	TRBJ2-1	-	TRBD2	CSASGTSGIRNEQFF	TGCAGTGCTTCAGGGACTAGCGGGATCAGGAATGAGCAGTTCTTC
TRBV12-3/TRBV12-4	TRBJ1-2	once	-	CASRQPSYGYTF	TGTGCCAGCAGACAGCCTAGCTATGGCTACACCTTC
TRBV20-1	TRBJ1-2	-	-	CSARVAGKGGYTF	TGCAGTGCTAGAGTCGCAGGGAAGGGAGGCTACACCTTC
TRBV20-1	TRBJ2-7	few	TRBD2	CSARGPSGGALGLYEQYF	TGCAGTGCTAGAGGTCCTAGCGGGGGGGCCCTAGGGCTCTACGAGCAGTACTTC
TRBV4-3	TRBJ2-5	-	TRBD2	CARSLSVQGGETQYF	TGCGCCCGCAGCCTGTCGGTCCAGGGAGGGGAGACCCAGTACTTC